Following are 32 T cell receptor beta chains from one sample sequenced in a study of cytomegalovirus exposure and HLA in healthy donors. The protocol was immunoSEQ multiplex PCR, while the TCRdb copy is restricted to in-frame clones and leaves out a portion. The sample consists of tens of thousands of clones, 85% to 95% of them appearing once. Input material: PBMCs. All receptors derive from a woman between 18 and 29 years old in good health and CMV-seropositive.

The chain is built from TRBV7-3 and TRBJ2-1; 11 bases align to TRBD2. Unmatched junction bases numbered 7, after V lost 5 bases and J lost 4 bases. This CDR3 has 16 residues. CDR1 is SGHTA and CDR2 is FQGTGA in the germline V gene. CDR3 DNA: TGTGCCAGCAGCCCCTCAGGGACTAGCGGTTACAATGAGCAGTTCTTC. Residues: CASSPSGTSGYNEQFF.

This clone was seen a single time. The gene calls are TRBV7-6 and TRBJ1-5, with D unresolved. The ends were cut back, 5 bases at V and 0 bases at J, with 11 bases in the middle. The CDR3 has 15 amino acids. Germline V gene sequence: CDR1 SGHVS, CDR2 FNYEAQ. The CDR3 reads CASSPLSYSNQPQHF. The CDR3 DNA reads as TGTGCCAGCAGCCCCCTATCTTATAGCAATCAGCCCCAGCATTTT.

The chain carries TRBV2 and TRBJ2-1, with D possibly being TRBD2 (5 bases). The CDR3 spans 16 residues. The germline V and J ends were trimmed by 2 bases and 0 bases, with 11 bases remaining between them. Germline CDR1 is SNHLY and CDR2 is FYNNEI. In DNA form, the CDR3 reads TGTGCCAGCAGTGAACTCAGGAGGAGCTCCTACAATGAGCAGTTCTTC. This gives the protein CASSELRRSSYNEQFF.

The chain carries TRBV4-2 and TRBJ2-5; TRBD2 might be the D (6 bases). CDR1 and CDR2 from the germline V gene are LGHNA and YNFKEQ. Trimming pared 0 bases from V and 3 bases from J, leaving 17 bases between. CDR3 size: 17 residues. In DNA form, the CDR3 reads TGTGCCAGCAGCCAAGAAGGTCGTCGGGACTCAAAAGAGACCCAGTACTTC. This encodes CASSQEGRRDSKETQYF.

The chain links TRBV27 to TRBJ2-1, with TRBD2 matching over 9 bases. CDR1 is MNHEY, CDR2 SMNVEV, per germline (reference sequence). The CDR3 covers 15 residues. The V gene end was trimmed by 2 bases and the J gene end by 5 bases; junction bases not matched to a gene: 4. The CDR3: CASSLRASGDNEQFF. CDR3 DNA sequence: TGTGCCAGCAGTTTAAGGGCTAGCGGGGACAATGAGCAGTTCTTC.

The rearrangement uses TRBV28 and TRBJ1-2; TRBD1 aligns across 10 bases. V was pared by 5 bases and J by 8 bases, with 8 bases of the junction left unmatched. Germline V gene data show CDR1 as MDHEN and CDR2 as SYDVKM. This CDR3 spans 14 amino acids. CDR3 protein: CASSPTGGARGYTF. CDR3 sequence (DNA): TGTGCCAGCAGTCCGACAGGGGGCGCGAGGGGCTACACCTTC.

The chain combines TRBV7-3 with TRBJ2-5, with D maybe TRBD2 (6 bases). Trimming took off 2 bases at V and 5 bases at J, with 18 bases between the two ends. CDR1 SGHTA and CDR2 FQGTGA come from the germline V gene. This CDR3 region has 16 residues. The CDR3 DNA sequence: TGTGCCAGCAGCTTAGAGGAGGGGCAAGACTGGGAGACCCAGTACTTC. Encoded protein: CASSLEEGQDWETQYF.

The rearrangement joins TRBV10-2 to TRBJ2-2; TRBD2 aligns across 12 bases. The J segment lost 7 bases and the V segment lost 10 bases, leaving 10 bases of the junction unmatched. The germline V gene encodes CDR1 WSHSY and CDR2 SAAADI. The CDR3 sequence is 15 residues long. CDR3 nucleotide sequence: TGCGCCACAGGCCCTAGCGGGGGGGCAAACGGGGAGCTGTTTTTT. The encoded protein is CATGPSGGANGELFF.

V usage is TRBV18 and J usage is TRBJ2-3, with D possibly being TRBD1 (6 bases). V shed 5 bases and J shed 0 bases, with 12 bases lying between them. Germline V lookup: CDR1 KGHSH, CDR2 LQKENI. The CDR3 has 15 residues. The CDR3 DNA reads TGTGCCAGCTCAGAACAGGGAACTAGCACAGATACGCAGTATTTT. This sequence encodes CASSEQGTSTDTQYF.

The chain has TRBV11-2 and TRBJ2-1, with 7 bases identical to TRBD1. Germline CDR1 reads SGHAT; CDR2 reads FQNNGV. CDR3 length: 13 amino acids. Germline trimming cut 5 bases from V and 3 bases from J; bases unmatched to any gene: 1. DNA for the CDR3: TGTGCCAGCAGCCGGGACAGCTACAATGAGCAGTTCTTC. Its protein product is CASSRDSYNEQFF.

This chain uses TRBV5-6 with TRBJ2-3; 7 nucleotides match TRBD2. The CDR3 runs to 16 residues. The V segment lost 0 bases and the J segment 0 bases; nucleotides outside the gene matches: 4. CDR1 SGHDT and CDR2 YYEEEE come from the germline V gene. CDR3 loop: CASSLVTSRSTDTQYF. The DNA of the CDR3 is TGTGCCAGCAGCTTGGTGACTAGCCGAAGCACAGATACGCAGTATTTT.

This chain joins TRBV30 and TRBJ1-5; 7 bases align to TRBD1. Germline CDR1 GTSNPN, CDR2 SVGIG (reference sequence). CDR3 length: 13 amino acids. V trimming: 5 bases; J trimming: 2 bases; junction bases outside the gene matches: 3. The CDR3 DNA reads as TGTGCCTGGGATGACAGGGGCAATCAGCCCCAGCATTTT. Translated, it gives CAWDDRGNQPQHF.

The chain uses TRBV6-6 and TRBJ1-2, with a weak D call TRBD1 (6 bases). The CDR3 extends over 14 amino acids. The V end lost 9 bases, the J end lost 4 bases, and 18 bases lay between the germline ends. The germline V gene encodes CDR1 MNHNY and CDR2 SVGAGI (reference sequence). The CDR3 spells CARVTGPKPYGYTF. CDR3 nucleotides: TGTGCCAGGGTTACAGGGCCCAAGCCCTATGGCTACACCTTC.

The V gene is TRBV6-1, the J gene TRBJ1-1; 7 nucleotides align to TRBD1. The length of the CDR3 is 15 residues. Losses at the gene ends were 4 bases for V and 3 bases for J; bases not matched to a gene: 8. Germline-derived CDR1 and CDR2 are MNHNS and SASEGT. The CDR3 here is CASSARQGVDTEAFF. Here the CDR3 DNA reads TGTGCCAGCAGTGCCCGACAGGGCGTGGACACTGAAGCTTTCTTT.

Here the CDR3 reads CASSFRYSNRNTGELFF. The CDR3, as DNA: TGTGCCAGCAGCTTTCGGTACAGCAACAGAAACACCGGGGAGCTGTTTTTT. This chain uses TRBV5-4 with TRBJ2-2; D remains ambiguous. The CDR3 is made up of 17 amino acids. Germline CDR1 SGHNT, CDR2 YYREEE (reference sequence). The V end was cut by 2 bases, the J end by 2 bases, with 16 bases between.

This chain uses TRBV28 with TRBJ2-2; D unclear. This CDR3 has 16 amino acids. CDR1 is MDHEN, CDR2 SYDVKM, per germline. Trimming removed 2 bases at V and 7 bases at J, with 17 bases between. CDR3 DNA: TGTGCCAGCAGTTTACTTCACACCCCCTCCCTCGGGGAGCTGTTTTTT. Its protein is CASSLLHTPSLGELFF.

The chain employs TRBV10-2 and TRBJ1-3; D is possibly TRBD1 (6 bases). This CDR3 has 16 amino acids. Germline V gene data show CDR1 as WSHSY and CDR2 as SAAADI. V was cut by 5 bases and J by 0 bases, with 14 bases left in between. CDR3 loop: CASSSKGGGSGNTIYF. CDR3 bases: TGCGCCAGCAGTTCAAAGGGAGGGGGCTCTGGAAACACCATATATTTT.

This sequence joins TRBV4-1 and TRBJ1-5, with a weak D call TRBD1 (6 bases). The CDR3 is 18 amino acids. Deletions cut 1 base from V and 3 bases from J, with 19 bases between. Germline-derived CDR1 and CDR2 are MGHRA and YSYEKL. The CDR3 DNA reads TGCGCCAGCAGCCAAGTTAGGGGGGGGTTAATTCACAATCAGCCCCAGCATTTT. The encoded protein is CASSQVRGGLIHNQPQHF.

In its sample, this clone was seen once. The V call is TRBV2, the J call TRBJ1-1; tentatively, D is TRBD1 (5 bases). There are 14 residues in the CDR3. Germline CDR1 is SNHLY and CDR2 is FYNNEI. Trimming took off 7 bases at V and 4 bases at J, with 16 bases between the two ends. In DNA form, the CDR3 reads TGTGCCAGCACCCTCGTGGGGCCCGGCACTGAAGCTTTCTTT. Translating gives CASTLVGPGTEAFF. Full variable domain (rest looked up from reference TRBV2 and TRBJ1-1): EPEVTQTPSHQVTQMGQEVILRCVPISNHLYFYWYRQILGQKVEFLVSFYNNEISEKSEIFDDQFSVERPDGSNFTLKIRSTKLEDSAMYFCASTLVGPGTEAFFGQGTRLTVV.

The rearrangement uses TRBV5-1 and TRBJ2-3; D possibly corresponds to TRBD1 (5 bases). The V gene lost 0 bases and the J gene lost 6 bases, with 17 bases spanning the gap. Per the germline V gene, CDR1 is SGHRS and CDR2 is YFSETQ. The CDR3 sequence is 16 residues long. In nucleotides, the CDR3 is TGCGCCAGCAGCTTGGCCGAGACAGCCGGCGCGGATACGCAGTATTTT. It yields the protein CASSLAETAGADTQYF.

This chain connects TRBV7-2 to TRBJ2-5, with TRBD2 as a possible D gene (5 bases). CDR1 is SGHTA, CDR2 FQGNSA, per germline. Trimming stripped 6 bases from V and 3 bases from J, with 11 bases between. There are 13 residues in the CDR3. The CDR3, as DNA: TGTGCCAGCAGGCGTCGGGGAGAAGAGACCCAGTACTTC. The encoded protein is CASRRRGEETQYF.

J is TRBJ2-7 and V is TRBV2; 7 bases match TRBD1. V lost 4 bases, J lost 2 bases, and 2 bases stayed unmatched. Germline V lookup: CDR1 SNHLY, CDR2 FYNNEI. This CDR3 is built from 13 residues. The DNA of the CDR3 is TGTGCCAGCAGTGGACAGGGAACCTACGAGCAGTACTTC. Protein sequence: CASSGQGTYEQYF.

V is TRBV6-6 and J is TRBJ1-5; TRBD1 matches 7 bases. This CDR3 has 14 amino acids. Looked up from germline, CDR1 is MNHNY and CDR2 is SVGAGI (reference sequence). The ends lost 6 bases at V and 7 bases at J; junction bases unmatched: 9. CDR3 nucleotide sequence: TGTGCCAGCAGCTCGACAGGGCGGTTACAGCCCCAGCATTTT. This gives the protein CASSSTGRLQPQHF.

The V and J genes are TRBV29-1 and TRBJ1-2; D gene ambiguous. From germline, CDR1 is SQVTM and CDR2 ANQGSEA. CDR3 size: 13 residues. Trimming cost V 7 bases and J 5 bases, with 17 bases left between them. This CDR3 reads CSALARGSYGYTF. CDR3 in DNA: TGCAGCGCCCTAGCCCGGGGTTCGTATGGCTACACCTTC.

V and J are TRBV13 and TRBJ1-1; D not resolved. Germline CDR1 reads PRHDT; CDR2 reads FYEKMQ (reference sequence). The ends were cut back, 1 base at V and 1 base at J, with 4 bases in the middle. The CDR3 spans 13 residues. CDR3 sequence: CASSLDRNTEAFF. CDR3 bases: TGTGCCAGCAGCTTAGACAGGAACACTGAAGCTTTCTTT.

The V and J genes are TRBV6-1 and TRBJ1-5; 9 nucleotides agree with TRBD1. CDR3 length: 15 residues. The J segment lost 9 bases and the V segment lost 3 bases, leaving 9 bases of the junction unmatched. Germline V lookup: CDR1 MNHNS, CDR2 SASEGT. For the CDR3, the DNA is TGTGCCAGCAGTGACAAAACGGGACAGGGTGGGCCCCAGCATTTT. Protein product: CASSDKTGQGGPQHF.

The genes are TRBV11-3 and TRBJ2-1, with D hard to call. The CDR3 runs 16 residues. Trimming left V 1 base short and J 3 bases short, with 13 bases between. The germline V gene has CDR1 SGHNT and CDR2 YENEEA. The CDR3 coding sequence is TGTGCCAGCAGCTTAGGATCTAGAGTAAGCTACAATGAGCAGTTCTTC. Protein product: CASSLGSRVSYNEQFF.

The chain combines TRBV19 with TRBJ2-5; weak D call: TRBD1 (5 bases). V lost 7 bases to trimming and J lost 4 bases, with 16 bases between them. From germline, CDR1 is LNHDA and CDR2 SQIVND (reference sequence). The CDR3 runs 14 residues. CDR3 coding DNA: TGTGCCAGTATCAGCAGGGAAGTAGGAGAGACCCAGTACTTC. The encoded protein is CASISREVGETQYF. Full variable domain (remainder filled in from reference TRBV19 and TRBJ2-5): DGGITQSPKYLFRKEGQNVTLSCEQNLNHDAMYWYRQDPGQGLRLIYYSQIVNDFQKGDIAEGYSVSREKKESFPLTVTSAQKNPTAFYLCASISREVGETQYFGPGTRLLVL.

The chain links TRBV27 to TRBJ1-1; D uncertain. This CDR3 is 12 amino acids long. The V gene's germline CDR1 is MNHEY and CDR2 SMNVEV (reference sequence). The germline V and J ends were trimmed by 4 bases and 5 bases, with 8 bases remaining between them. The CDR3 DNA reads as TGTGCCAGCAGTTATGGAGGGACTGAAGCTTTCTTT. This codes for CASSYGGTEAFF.

This CDR3 is CASSVTGAGSSPLYEQYF. DNA of the CDR3: TGTGCCAGCAGTGTAACAGGGGCAGGGTCGTCTCCTCTCTACGAGCAGTACTTC. This rearrangement joins TRBV6-1 to TRBJ2-7; 7 nucleotides align to TRBD1. Germline-derived CDR1 and CDR2 are MNHNS and SASEGT. The ends lost 4 bases at V and 3 bases at J; junction bases unmatched: 18. CDR3 length: 18 amino acids.

The rearrangement joins TRBV7-7 to TRBJ1-3; D perhaps matches TRBD1 (5 bases). V gave up 1 base and J gave up 0 bases, with 13 bases separating them. The CDR3 is made up of 17 amino acids. Germline V gene lookup returns CDR1 SSHAT and CDR2 FNYEAQ (reference sequence). The DNA for the CDR3 is TGTGCCAGCAGCTTAGGTACAGGAGTCGACTCTGGAAACACCATATATTTT. Translated, it gives CASSLGTGVDSGNTIYF.

The V and J genes are TRBV10-3 and TRBJ2-1, with 7 bases matching TRBD2. The CDR3 consists of 15 residues. V shed 11 bases and J 1 base; nucleotides not matched to a gene: 11. Germline CDR1 and CDR2: ENHRY and SYGVKD. CDR3 in DNA: TGTGCCTCCGAGCGGGACGTAGGATCCTACAATGAGCAGTTCTTC. It is translated as CASERDVGSYNEQFF.